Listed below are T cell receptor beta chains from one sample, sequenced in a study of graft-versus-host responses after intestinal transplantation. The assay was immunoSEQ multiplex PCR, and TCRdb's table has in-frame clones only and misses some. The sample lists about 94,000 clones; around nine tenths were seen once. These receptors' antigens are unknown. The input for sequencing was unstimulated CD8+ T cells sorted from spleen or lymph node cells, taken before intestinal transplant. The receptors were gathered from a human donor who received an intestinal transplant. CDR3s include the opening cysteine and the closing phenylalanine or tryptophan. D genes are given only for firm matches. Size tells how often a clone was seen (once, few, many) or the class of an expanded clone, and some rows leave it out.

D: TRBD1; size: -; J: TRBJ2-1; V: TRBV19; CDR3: CASSLRDRVYNEQFF; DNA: TGTGCCAGTAGTCTCCGGGACAGGGTCTACAATGAGCAGTTCTTC
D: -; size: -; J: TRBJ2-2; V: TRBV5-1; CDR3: CASSFFPATNTGELFF; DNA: TGCGCCAGCAGCTTTTTTCCAGCGACGAACACCGGGGAGCTGTTTTTT
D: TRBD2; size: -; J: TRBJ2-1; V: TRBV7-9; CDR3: CASSPRTSGGGLEQFF; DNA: TGTGCCAGCAGCCCTCGGACTAGCGGGGGGGGGTTGGAGCAGTTCTTC
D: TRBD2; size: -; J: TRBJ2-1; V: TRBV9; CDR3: CASSGSSYNEQFF; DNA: TGTGCCAGTAGCGGGAGCTCCTACAATGAGCAGTTCTTC
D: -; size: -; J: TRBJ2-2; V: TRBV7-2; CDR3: CASSHTGELFF; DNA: TGTGCCAGCAGCCATACCGGGGAGCTGTTTTTT
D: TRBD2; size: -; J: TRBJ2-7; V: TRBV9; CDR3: CASSVGTSGRYEQYF; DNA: TGTGCCAGCAGCGTAGGGACTAGCGGGAGGTACGAGCAGTACTTC
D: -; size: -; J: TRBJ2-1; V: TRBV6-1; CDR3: CASSELAGGSEQFF; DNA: TGTGCCAGCAGTGAACTTGCCGGAGGCAGTGAGCAGTTCTTC
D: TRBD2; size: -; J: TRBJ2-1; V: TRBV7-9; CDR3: CASNLAGLNEQFF; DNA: TGTGCCAGCAACTTAGCGGGACTCAATGAGCAGTTCTTC
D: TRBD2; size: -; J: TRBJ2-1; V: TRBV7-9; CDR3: CASSSTSGRANEQFF; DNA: TGTGCCAGCAGCTCGACTAGCGGGAGGGCCAATGAGCAGTTCTTC
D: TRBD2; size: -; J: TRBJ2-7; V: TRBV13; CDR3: CASSDREARGEQYF; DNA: TGTGCCAGCAGCGACCGGGAGGCCCGGGGCGAGCAGTACTTC
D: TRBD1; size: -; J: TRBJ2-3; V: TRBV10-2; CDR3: CASTPDRVTDTQYF; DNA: TGCGCCAGCACTCCGGACAGGGTAACAGATACGCAGTATTTT
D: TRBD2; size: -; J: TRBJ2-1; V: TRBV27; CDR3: CASTKQGRLGLAGGWNEQFF; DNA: TGTGCCAGCACTAAACAGGGGCGACTAGGACTAGCGGGAGGGTGGAATGAGCAGTTCTTC
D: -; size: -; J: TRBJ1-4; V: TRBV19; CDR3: CASSPRTAAATNEKLFF; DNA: TGTGCCAGTAGTCCTCGGACAGCGGCTGCAACTAATGAAAAACTGTTTTTT
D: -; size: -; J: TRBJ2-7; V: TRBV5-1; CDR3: CASSLVAGERSEQYF; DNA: TGCGCCAGCAGCTTGGTGGCAGGGGAGAGGAGCGAGCAGTACTTC
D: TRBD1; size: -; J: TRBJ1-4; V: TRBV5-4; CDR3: CASSLDRGEKLFF; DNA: TGTGCCAGCAGCTTGGACAGGGGTGAAAAACTGTTTTTT
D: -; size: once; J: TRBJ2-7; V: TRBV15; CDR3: CATSSTATRDEQYF; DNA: TGTGCCACCAGCAGCACAGCCACCAGAGACGAGCAGTACTTC
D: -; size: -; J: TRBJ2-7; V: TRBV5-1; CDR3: CASSFGTNYEQYF; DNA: TGCGCCAGCAGCTTCGGGACAAACTACGAGCAGTACTTC
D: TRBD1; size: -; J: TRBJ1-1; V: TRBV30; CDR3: CAWSGGQENTEAFF; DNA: TGTGCCTGGAGTGGGGGACAGGAGAACACTGAAGCTTTCTTT
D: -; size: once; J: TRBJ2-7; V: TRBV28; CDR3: CASSPAGGGWAYEQYF; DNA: TGTGCCAGCAGCCCCGCAGGAGGGGGCTGGGCCTACGAGCAGTACTTC
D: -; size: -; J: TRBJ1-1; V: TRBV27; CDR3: CASSLAQGWTEAFF; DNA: TGTGCCAGCAGTTTAGCACAGGGTTGGACTGAAGCTTTCTTT
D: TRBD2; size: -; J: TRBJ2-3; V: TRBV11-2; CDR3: CASSLGPPSGGADTQYF; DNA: TGTGCCAGCAGCTTAGGACCCCCTTCGGGAGGGGCCGATACGCAGTATTTT
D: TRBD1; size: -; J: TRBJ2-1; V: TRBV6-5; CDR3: CASSADRGPYNEQFF; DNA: TGTGCCAGCAGCGCCGACAGGGGGCCGTATAATGAGCAGTTCTTC
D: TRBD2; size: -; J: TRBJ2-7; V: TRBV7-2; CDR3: CASSRSLAGVSYEQYF; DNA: TGTGCCAGCAGCCGTTCCCTAGCGGGGGTCTCCTACGAGCAGTACTTC
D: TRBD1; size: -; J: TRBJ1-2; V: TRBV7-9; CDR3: CASSSRDRGSNYGYTF; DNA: TGTGCCAGCAGCTCGCGGGACAGGGGATCCAACTATGGCTACACCTTC
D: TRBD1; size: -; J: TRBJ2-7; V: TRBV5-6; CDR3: CASSLTPDRLSYEQYF; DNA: TGTGCCAGCAGCTTGACCCCGGACAGGCTCTCCTACGAGCAGTACTTC
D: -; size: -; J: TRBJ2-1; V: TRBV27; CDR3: CASSSPLVGEGSYNEQFF; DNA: TGTGCCAGCAGTTCCCCCCTCGTCGGGGAAGGCTCCTACAATGAGCAGTTCTTC
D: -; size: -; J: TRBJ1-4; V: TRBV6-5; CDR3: CASSEGGAWEKLFF; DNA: TGTGCCAGCAGTGAAGGTGGGGCGTGGGAAAAACTGTTTTTT
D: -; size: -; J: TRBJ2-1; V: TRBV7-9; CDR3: CASSPPDNEQFF; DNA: TGTGCCAGCAGCCCCCCTGACAATGAGCAGTTCTTC